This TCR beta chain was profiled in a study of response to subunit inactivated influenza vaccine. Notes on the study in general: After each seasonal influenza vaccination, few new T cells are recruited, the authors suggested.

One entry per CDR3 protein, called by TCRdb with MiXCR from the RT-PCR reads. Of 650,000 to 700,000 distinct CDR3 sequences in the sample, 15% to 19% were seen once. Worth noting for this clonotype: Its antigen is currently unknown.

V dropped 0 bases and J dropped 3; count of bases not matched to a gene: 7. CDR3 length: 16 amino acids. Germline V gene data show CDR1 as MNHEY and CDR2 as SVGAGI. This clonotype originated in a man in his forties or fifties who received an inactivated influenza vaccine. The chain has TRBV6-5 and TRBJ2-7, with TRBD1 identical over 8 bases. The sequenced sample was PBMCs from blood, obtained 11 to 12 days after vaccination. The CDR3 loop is CASSYSTGRGLYEQYF. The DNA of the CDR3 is TGTGCCAGCAGTTACTCAACAGGCAGGGGGCTCTACGAGCAGTACTTC.